The sequence of this T cell receptor (beta chain) was determined in a study of cytomegalovirus exposure and HLA in healthy donors. Across the whole study: Caucasian-associated ancestry cluster membership applied to around 76% of approximately 420 genotyped donors.

Germline CDR1 and CDR2: SGHVS and FQNEAQ. V gave up 3 bases and J gave up 6 bases; unmatched junction bases: 18. This CDR3 region has 21 residues. PCR involved 60 Vbeta and 13 Jbeta primers. The table came from immunoSEQ multiplex PCR; TCRdb's copy has only in-frame clones and leaves some out. The data show about 130,000 clones, 87% seen once. Sequences were obtained from PBMCs. The receptor comes from a woman in her thirties in good health and CMV-seronegative. This chain uses TRBV7-8 with TRBJ2-3; the match to TRBD2 covers 16 bases. Here the CDR3 reads CASSFAAETGTSGRAGDTQYF. The DNA for the CDR3 is TGTGCCAGCAGCTTCGCCGCTGAAACCGGGACTAGCGGGAGGGCCGGTGATACGCAGTATTTT.